These 13 T cell receptor beta chains came from one sample sequenced in a study of T cell responses to AZD1222 COVID-19 vaccine. Produced via immunoSEQ multiplex PCR; TCRdb's table is partial and in-frame only. This sample has fewer than 85,000 clones, with 88% found just once. The input for sequencing was peripheral blood, taken 28 days after the second dose of the MenACWY control vaccine. These receptors all stem from an adult who received the MenACWY meningococcal vaccine as a control.

The rearrangement joins TRBV30 to TRBJ2-7; TRBD1 agrees at 7 bases. V lost 2 bases, J lost 0 bases, and 10 bases stayed unmatched. Germline-derived CDR1 and CDR2 are GTSNPN and SVGIG (reference sequence). The CDR3 runs to 16 residues. Here the CDR3 reads CAWSRPGSGGSYEQYF. CDR3 in DNA: TGTGCCTGGAGTCGCCCCGGGTCAGGGGGCTCCTACGAGCAGTACTTC. Looking up the rest from reference TRBV30 and TRBJ2-7 gives the full variable domain: SQTIHQWPATLVQPVGSPLSLECTVEGTSNPNLYWYRQAAGRGLQLLFYSVGIGQISSEVPQNLSASRPQDRQFILSSKKLLLSDSGFYLCAWSRPGSGGSYEQYFGPGTRLTVT.

A single count supports this clone. The chain links TRBV24-1 to TRBJ2-1, with D perhaps given as TRBD1 or TRBD2 (7 bases each). CDR1 is KGHDR, CDR2 SFDVKD, per germline. V lost 9 bases, J lost 9 bases, and 14 bases lay in between. This CDR3 contains 12 residues. In DNA form, the CDR3 reads TGTGCCACCGCAGGGGGAGGGGGTGAGCAGTTCTTC. Protein sequence: CATAGGGGEQFF.

The CDR3 spells CASSLGHPGGEQYF. CDR3 DNA: TGTGCCAGCAGCTTAGGGCATCCGGGGGGCGAGCAGTACTTC. The chain carries TRBV7-2 and TRBJ2-7; 7 bases match TRBD2. This CDR3 contains 14 residues. V gave up 1 base and J gave up 6 bases; unmatched junction bases: 6. The germline CDR1 and CDR2 sequences are SGHTA and FQGNSA. The whole variable domain, remainder taken from reference TRBV7-2 and TRBJ2-7, is GAGVSQSPSNKVTEKGKDVELRCDPISGHTALYWYRQSLGQGLEFLIYFQGNSAPDKSGLPSDRFSAERTGGSVSTLTIQRTQQEDSAVYLCASSLGHPGGEQYFGPGTRLTVT.

The chain links TRBV7-9 to TRBJ1-1; 10 bases are a match to TRBD1. The trim removed 0 bases at V and 4 bases at J, leaving 5 bases unmatched. CDR1 is SEHNR and CDR2 is FQNEAQ in the germline V gene (reference sequence). The CDR3 covers 16 residues. The CDR3 DNA reads as TGTGCCAGCAGCTTAGCGGGGGACAGGGGAGGCACTGAAGCTTTCTTT. As protein: CASSLAGDRGGTEAFF.

This clone has just a few counts. The rearrangement uses TRBV4-1 and TRBJ2-2; tentatively, D is TRBD1 (5 bases). The V and J ends lost 4 bases and 5 bases respectively, with 11 bases between them. The CDR3 is 14 amino acids. Germline V lookup: CDR1 MGHRA, CDR2 YSYEKL. DNA of the CDR3: TGCGCCAGCAGCCTTACTCCAGGGACCGGGGAGCTGTTTTTT. Translation gives CASSLTPGTGELFF.

CDR3 region: CASSQDPGAVQFF. CDR3 coding DNA: TGTGCCAGCAGCCAAGATCCCGGGGCCGTGCAGTTCTTC. This chain joins TRBV3-1 (or the pseudogene TRBV3-2) and TRBJ2-1, with D perhaps given as TRBD1 or TRBD2 (5 bases each). CDR3 size: 13 residues. CDR1 and CDR2 (germline): LGHDT, YNNKEL (reference sequence). Trimming removed 0 bases at V and 12 bases at J, with 12 bases between.

V gene TRBV4-1 combines with J gene TRBJ2-3; a possible D gene is TRBD2 (6 bases). CDR1 is MGHRA and CDR2 is YSYEKL in the germline V gene. CDR3 length: 16 amino acids. Between the trimmed V and J ends, which lost 6 bases and 1 base, there was a span of 17 bases. The CDR3 sequence: CASSHLRGRGTDTQYF. The CDR3 DNA is TGCGCCAGCAGTCACTTGCGGGGAAGAGGCACAGATACGCAGTATTTT.

The chain recombines TRBV11-2 with TRBJ1-5; D perhaps matches TRBD1 (6 bases). V was shortened by 1 base and J by 6 bases, with 13 bases between the two germline ends. The CDR3 has 15 residues. CDR1 and CDR2 (germline): SGHAT, FQNNGV. The CDR3 sequence: CASSLGTGTGQPQHF. CDR3 nucleotide sequence: TGTGCCAGCAGCTTAGGAACAGGGACGGGTCAGCCCCAGCATTTT.

This clone was found once. The chain links TRBV9 to TRBJ1-1; TRBD1 agrees at 8 bases. Germline V CDR1 and CDR2: SGDLS, YYNGEE. Losses at the gene ends were 3 bases for V and 4 bases for J; bases not matched to a gene: 5. The CDR3 runs to 14 residues. Written as DNA, the CDR3 is TGTGCCAGCAGCGCCACAGGGGGTGGCACTGAAGCTTTCTTT. It translates to CASSATGGGTEAFF. The full variable domain, completed using reference TRBV9 and TRBJ1-1, is DSGVTQTPKHLITATGQRVTLRCSPRSGDLSVYWYQQSLDQGLQFLIQYYNGEERAKGNILERFSAQQFPDLHSELNLSSLELGDSALYFCASSATGGGTEAFFGQGTRLTVV.

The V and J genes are TRBV6-2 or TRBV6-3 and TRBJ1-5, with a weak D call TRBD1 (5 bases). The V gene lost 0 bases and the J gene lost 7 bases, with 16 bases spanning the gap. The CDR3 sequence is 16 residues long. CDR1 and CDR2 (germline): MNHEY, SVGEGT. The CDR3 coding sequence is TGTGCCAGCAGTTACTCGATGCTGGGGGTGCGGCAGCCCCAGCATTTT. Encoded protein: CASSYSMLGVRQPQHF.

This clone was observed a single time. V and J are TRBV2 and TRBJ1-6; weak D call: TRBD1 (5 bases). Germline V CDR1 and CDR2: SNHLY, FYNNEI. The V end lost 4 bases, the J end lost 10 bases, and 17 bases lay between the germline ends. CDR3 length: 15 amino acids. The CDR3 DNA sequence: TGTGCCAGCAGTGGAGGGACTTCAAGGCAATCACCCCTCCACTTT. Its translation is CASSGGTSRQSPLHF.

The CDR3 loop reads CASSYTPPPAGQPQHF. The DNA for the CDR3 is TGTGCCAGCAGTTACACCCCGCCTCCCGCCGGGCAGCCCCAGCATTTT. This chain connects TRBV6-5 to TRBJ1-5; no clear D gene. The CDR3 is 16 residues long. Germline V gives CDR1 MNHEY, CDR2 SVGAGI. V lost 2 bases, J lost 7 bases, and 18 bases lay in between.

The V and J genes are TRBV9 and TRBJ1-6; D unclear. Germline CDR1 is SGDLS and CDR2 is YYNGEE. There are 13 residues in the CDR3. V lost 0 bases to trimming and J lost 10 bases, with 8 bases between them. CDR3 in DNA: TGTGCCAGCAGCGTAGGAACGGACTCACCCCTCCACTTT. As protein: CASSVGTDSPLHF.